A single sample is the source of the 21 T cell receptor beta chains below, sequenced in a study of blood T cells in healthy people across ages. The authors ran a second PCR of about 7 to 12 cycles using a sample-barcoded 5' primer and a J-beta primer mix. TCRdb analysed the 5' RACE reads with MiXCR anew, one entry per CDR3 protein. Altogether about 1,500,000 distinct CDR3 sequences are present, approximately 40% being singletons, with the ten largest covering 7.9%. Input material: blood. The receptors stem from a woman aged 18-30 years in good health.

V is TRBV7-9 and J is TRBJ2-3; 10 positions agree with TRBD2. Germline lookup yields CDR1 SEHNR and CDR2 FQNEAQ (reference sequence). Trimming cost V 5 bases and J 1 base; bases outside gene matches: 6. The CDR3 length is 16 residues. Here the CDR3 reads CASSRSGTSGTDTQYF. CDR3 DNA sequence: TGTGCCAGCAGCCGCTCCGGGACTAGCGGCACAGATACGCAGTATTTT. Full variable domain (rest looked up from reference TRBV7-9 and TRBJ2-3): DTGVSQNPRHKITKRGQNVTFRCDPISEHNRLYWYRQTLGQGPEFLTYFQNEAQLEKSRLLSDRFSAERPKGSFSTLEIQRTEQGDSAMYLCASSRSGTSGTDTQYFGPGTRLTVL.

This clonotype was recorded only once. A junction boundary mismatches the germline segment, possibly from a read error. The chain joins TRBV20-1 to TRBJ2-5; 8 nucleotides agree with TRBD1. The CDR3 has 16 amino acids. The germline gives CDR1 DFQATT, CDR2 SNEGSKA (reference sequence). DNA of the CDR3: TGCAGTGCTAGTGTATACAGGGGGTCTCGGGCGGAGACCCGGTACTTC. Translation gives CSASVYRGSRAETRYF.

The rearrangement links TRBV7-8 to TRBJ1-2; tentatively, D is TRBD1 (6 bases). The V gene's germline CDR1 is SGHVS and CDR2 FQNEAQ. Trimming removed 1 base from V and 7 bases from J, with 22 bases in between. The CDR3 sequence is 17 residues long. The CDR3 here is CASSLVGQGRSLGGYTF. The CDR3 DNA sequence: TGTGCCAGCAGCTTAGTCGGGCAGGGGCGTTCCCTAGGTGGCTACACCTTC.

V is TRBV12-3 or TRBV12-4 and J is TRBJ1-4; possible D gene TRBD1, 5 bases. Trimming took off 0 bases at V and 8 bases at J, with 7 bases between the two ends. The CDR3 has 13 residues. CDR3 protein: CASSLAGDEKLFF. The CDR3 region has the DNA TGTGCCAGCAGTTTAGCCGGGGACGAAAAACTGTTTTTT.

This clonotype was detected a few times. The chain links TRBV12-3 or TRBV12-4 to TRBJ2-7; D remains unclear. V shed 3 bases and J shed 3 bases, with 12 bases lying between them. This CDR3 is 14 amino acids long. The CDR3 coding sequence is TGTGCCAGCAGTTTCAGTGGCCAATTCTACGAGCAGTACTTC. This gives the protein CASSFSGQFYEQYF.

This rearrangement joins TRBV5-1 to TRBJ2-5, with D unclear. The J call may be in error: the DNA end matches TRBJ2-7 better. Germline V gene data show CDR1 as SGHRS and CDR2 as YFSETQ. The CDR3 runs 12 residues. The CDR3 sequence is CASSSLLSEQYF. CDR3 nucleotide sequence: TGCGCCAGCAGCTCCCTATTGAGCGAGCAGTACTTC.

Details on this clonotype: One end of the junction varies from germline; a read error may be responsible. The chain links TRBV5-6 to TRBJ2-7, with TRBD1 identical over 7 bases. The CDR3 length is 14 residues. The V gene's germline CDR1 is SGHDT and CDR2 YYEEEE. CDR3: CAGSGYRGTYEQYF. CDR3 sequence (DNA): TGTGCCGGCAGCGGATACAGGGGAACCTACGAGCAGTACTTC.

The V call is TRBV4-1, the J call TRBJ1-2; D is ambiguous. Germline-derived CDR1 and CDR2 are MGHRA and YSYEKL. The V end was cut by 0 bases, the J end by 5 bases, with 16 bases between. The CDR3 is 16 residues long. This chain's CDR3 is CASSQEDNIWGYGYTF. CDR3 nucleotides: TGCGCCAGCAGCCAAGAGGATAACATTTGGGGTTATGGCTACACCTTC.

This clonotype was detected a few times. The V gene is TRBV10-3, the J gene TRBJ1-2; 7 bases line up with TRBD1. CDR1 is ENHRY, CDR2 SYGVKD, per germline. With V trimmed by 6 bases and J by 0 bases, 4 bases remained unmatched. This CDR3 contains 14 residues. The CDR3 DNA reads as TGTGCCATCAGGGACAGGCCTACTAACTATGGCTACACCTTC. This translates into CAIRDRPTNYGYTF.

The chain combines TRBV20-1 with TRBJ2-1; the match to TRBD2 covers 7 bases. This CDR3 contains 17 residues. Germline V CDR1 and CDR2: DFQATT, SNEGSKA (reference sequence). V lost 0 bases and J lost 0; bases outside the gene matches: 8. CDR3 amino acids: CSARDPWGGSSYNEQFF. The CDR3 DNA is TGCAGTGCTAGAGATCCATGGGGGGGAAGCTCCTACAATGAGCAGTTCTTC.

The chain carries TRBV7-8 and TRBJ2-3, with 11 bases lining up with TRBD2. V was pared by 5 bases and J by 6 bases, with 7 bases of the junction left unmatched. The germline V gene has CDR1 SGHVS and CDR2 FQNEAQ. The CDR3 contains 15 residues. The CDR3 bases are TGTGCCAGCAGCGGATTGACTAGCGGGACGGATACGCAGTATTTT. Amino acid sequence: CASSGLTSGTDTQYF.

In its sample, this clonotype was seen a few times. The CDR3 DNA reads TGTGCCAGCAGCCTCCGGGACAGACACACAGATACGCAGTATTTT. Translating it yields CASSLRDRHTDTQYF. The rearrangement uses TRBV6-1 and TRBJ2-3, with 7 bases fitting TRBD1. The CDR3 has 15 residues. V gave up 6 bases and J gave up 2 bases; unmatched junction bases: 8. Germline CDR1 MNHNS, CDR2 SASEGT.

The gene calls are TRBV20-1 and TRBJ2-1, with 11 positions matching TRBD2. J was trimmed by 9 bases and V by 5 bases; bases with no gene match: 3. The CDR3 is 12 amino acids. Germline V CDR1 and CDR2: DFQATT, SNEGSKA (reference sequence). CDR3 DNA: TGCAGTGCTTCAGGACTAGCGGGTGAGCAGTTCTTC. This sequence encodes CSASGLAGEQFF.

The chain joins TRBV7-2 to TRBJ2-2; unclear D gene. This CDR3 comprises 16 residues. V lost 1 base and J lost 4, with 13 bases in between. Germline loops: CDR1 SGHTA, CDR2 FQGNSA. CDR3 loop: CASSLGARTSTGELFF. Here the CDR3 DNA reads TGTGCCAGCAGCTTAGGAGCGAGGACGAGCACCGGGGAGCTGTTTTTT.

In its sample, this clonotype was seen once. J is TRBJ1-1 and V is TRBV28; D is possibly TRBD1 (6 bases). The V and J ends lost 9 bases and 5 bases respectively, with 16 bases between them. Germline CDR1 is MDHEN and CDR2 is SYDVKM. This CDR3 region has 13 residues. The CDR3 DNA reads TGTGCCAGTGGCCCGGGACAATGGACTGAAGCTTTCTTT. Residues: CASGPGQWTEAFF.

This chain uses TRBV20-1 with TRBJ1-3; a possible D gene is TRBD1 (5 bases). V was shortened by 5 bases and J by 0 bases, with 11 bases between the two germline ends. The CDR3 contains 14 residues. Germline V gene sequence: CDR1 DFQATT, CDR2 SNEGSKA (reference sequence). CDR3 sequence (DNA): TGCAGTGCTCGGGACGGCAGCTCTGGAAACACCATATATTTT. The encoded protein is CSARDGSSGNTIYF.

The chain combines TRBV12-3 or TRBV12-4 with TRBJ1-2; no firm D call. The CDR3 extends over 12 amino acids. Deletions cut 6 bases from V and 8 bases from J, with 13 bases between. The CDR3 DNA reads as TGTGCCAGCAGCAGCATAGGTGGCGGCTACACCTTC. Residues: CASSSIGGGYTF.

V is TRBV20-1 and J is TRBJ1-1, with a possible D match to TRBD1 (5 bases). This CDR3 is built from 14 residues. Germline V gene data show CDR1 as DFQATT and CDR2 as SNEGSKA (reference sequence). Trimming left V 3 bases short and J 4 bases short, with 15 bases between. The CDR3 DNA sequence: TGCAGTGCTAGCACCCAGCTGGGGGTCACTGAAGCTTTCTTT. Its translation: CSASTQLGVTEAFF.

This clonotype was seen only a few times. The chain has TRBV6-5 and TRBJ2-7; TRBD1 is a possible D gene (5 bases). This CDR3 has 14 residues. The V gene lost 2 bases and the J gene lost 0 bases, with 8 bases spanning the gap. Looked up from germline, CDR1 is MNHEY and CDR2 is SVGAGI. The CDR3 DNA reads TGTGCCAGCAGTTACAACCAGGGCTCCTACGAGCAGTACTTC. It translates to CASSYNQGSYEQYF.

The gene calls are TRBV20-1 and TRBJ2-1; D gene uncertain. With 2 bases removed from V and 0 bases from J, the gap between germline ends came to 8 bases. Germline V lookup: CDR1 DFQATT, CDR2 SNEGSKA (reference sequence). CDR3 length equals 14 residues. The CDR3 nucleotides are TGCAGTGCTAGAAGCCCAATCTCCTACAATGAGCAGTTCTTC. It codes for CSARSPISYNEQFF.

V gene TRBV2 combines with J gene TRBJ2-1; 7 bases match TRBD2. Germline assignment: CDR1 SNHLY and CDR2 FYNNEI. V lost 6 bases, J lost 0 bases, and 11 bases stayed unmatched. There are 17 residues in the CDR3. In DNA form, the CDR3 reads TGTGCCAGCAGCTCCCCCCCTGGCGGGAGCTCCTACAATGAGCAGTTCTTC. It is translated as CASSSPPGGSSYNEQFF. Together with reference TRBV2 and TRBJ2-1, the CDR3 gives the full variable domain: EPEVTQTPSHQVTQMGQEVILRCVPISNHLYFYWYRQILGQKVEFLVSFYNNEISEKSEIFDDQFSVERPDGSNFTLKIRSTKLEDSAMYFCASSSPPGGSSYNEQFFGPGTRLTVL.